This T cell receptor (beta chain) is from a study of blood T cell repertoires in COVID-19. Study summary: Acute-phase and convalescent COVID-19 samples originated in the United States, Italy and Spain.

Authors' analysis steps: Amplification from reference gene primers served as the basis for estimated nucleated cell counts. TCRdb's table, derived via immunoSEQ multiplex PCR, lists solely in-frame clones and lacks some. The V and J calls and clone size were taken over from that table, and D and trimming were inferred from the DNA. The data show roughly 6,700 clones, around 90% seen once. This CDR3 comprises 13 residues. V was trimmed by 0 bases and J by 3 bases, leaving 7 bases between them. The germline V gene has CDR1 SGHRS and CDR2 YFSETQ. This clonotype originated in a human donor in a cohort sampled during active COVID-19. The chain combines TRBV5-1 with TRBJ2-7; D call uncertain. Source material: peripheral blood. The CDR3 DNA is TGCGCCAGCAGCTTGGTTGTCAACTACGAGCAGTACTTC. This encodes CASSLVVNYEQYF. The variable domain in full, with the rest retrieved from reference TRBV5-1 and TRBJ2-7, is KAGVTQTPRYLIKTRGQQVTLSCSPISGHRSVSWYQQTPGQGLQFLFEYFSETQRNKGNFPGRFSGRQFSNSRSEMNVSTLELGDSALYLCASSLVVNYEQYFGPGTRLTVT.